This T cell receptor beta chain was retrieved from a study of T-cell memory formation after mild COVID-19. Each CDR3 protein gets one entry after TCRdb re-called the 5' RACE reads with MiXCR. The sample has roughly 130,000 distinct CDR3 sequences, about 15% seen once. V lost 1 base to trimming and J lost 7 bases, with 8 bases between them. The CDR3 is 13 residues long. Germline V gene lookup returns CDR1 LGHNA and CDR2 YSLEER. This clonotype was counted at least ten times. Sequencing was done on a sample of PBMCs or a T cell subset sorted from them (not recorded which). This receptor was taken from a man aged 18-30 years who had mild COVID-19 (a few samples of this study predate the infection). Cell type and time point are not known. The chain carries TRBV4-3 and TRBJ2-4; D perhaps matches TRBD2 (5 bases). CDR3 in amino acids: CASSQGQRNIQYF. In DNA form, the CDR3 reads TGCGCCAGCAGCCAAGGCCAGCGGAACATTCAGTACTTC.